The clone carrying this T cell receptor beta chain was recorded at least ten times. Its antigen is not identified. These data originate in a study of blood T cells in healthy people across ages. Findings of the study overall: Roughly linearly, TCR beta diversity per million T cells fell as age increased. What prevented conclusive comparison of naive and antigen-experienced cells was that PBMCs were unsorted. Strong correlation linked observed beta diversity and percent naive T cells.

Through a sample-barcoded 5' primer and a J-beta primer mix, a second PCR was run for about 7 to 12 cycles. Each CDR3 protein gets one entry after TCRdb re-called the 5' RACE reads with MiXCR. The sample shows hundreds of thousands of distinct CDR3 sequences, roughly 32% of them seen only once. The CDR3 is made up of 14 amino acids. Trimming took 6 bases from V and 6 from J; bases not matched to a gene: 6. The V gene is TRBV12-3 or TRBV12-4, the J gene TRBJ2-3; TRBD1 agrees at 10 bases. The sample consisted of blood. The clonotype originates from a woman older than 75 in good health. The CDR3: CASSPDRGWDTQYF. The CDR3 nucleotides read TGTGCCAGCAGCCCGGACAGGGGGTGGGATACGCAGTATTTT.